This TCR beta chain was obtained from a study of T cell changes during pregnancy in multiple sclerosis. The CDR3 runs 16 residues. The germline V gene encodes CDR1 SQVTM and CDR2 ANQGSEA. V dropped 5 bases and J dropped 4; count of bases not matched to a gene: 13. Generated by immunoSEQ multiplex PCR, the TCRdb table keeps only in-frame clones and is missing some. The repertoire consists of roughly 39,000 clones, with more than 85% occurring once and the leading ten covering about 12%. The source was CD8+ T cells from peripheral blood mononuclear cells, collected after pregnancy. This TCR derives from a female donor with multiple sclerosis, enrolled in a pregnancy study. The rearrangement joins TRBV29-1 to TRBJ1-1, with 10 positions matching TRBD1. CDR3 residues: CSVSTGTGVFGTEAFF. The DNA for the CDR3 is TGCAGCGTTTCGACCGGGACAGGGGTTTTTGGCACTGAAGCTTTCTTT.